The sequence of this T cell receptor (beta chain) was determined in a study of early T cells in non-severe SARS-CoV-2 infection. Background on the study: RNA in bulk from unsorted whole blood was sequenced, and chains were unpaired. Study-wide findings and caveats: VDJdb matching favored anti-spike CD8 responses, missing private and CD4 specificities.

With respect to this clonotype: Its antigen is unidentified.

Trimming cost V 7 bases and J 6 bases, with 13 bases left between them. Germline lookup yields CDR1 ENHRY and CDR2 SYGVKD. The CDR3 contains 12 residues. Separate cDNA molecules each had unique molecular identifiers attached to them. TCRdb ran MiXCR on the 5' RACE reads and lists one entry per CDR3 protein. The top ten hold around 4.5% of the sample, which has about 60,000 distinct CDR3 sequences, about 12% seen once. The sequence was obtained from an adult who was a healthcare worker with PCR-confirmed SARS-CoV-2 infection or an uninfected control (not recorded which). This chain connects TRBV10-3 to TRBJ2-7, with D perhaps being TRBD1 or TRBD2 (5 bases each). The sequencing input was whole blood. CDR3 sequence: CAIKTTGGEQYF. CDR3 coding DNA: TGTGCCATCAAGACAACAGGAGGCGAGCAGTACTTC.